Here is one T cell receptor (beta chain) with its context. The antigen it recognizes is unknown. Base qualities are missing; no much larger clone stands one base away. Other DNA sequences within the sample encode an identical CDR3. The CDR3 holds 13 amino acids from the cysteine to the phenylalanine. The sequence is cut down to CDR3 DNA, 39 bases in frame from base 1. CDR1 PRHDT and CDR2 FYEKMQ were looked up in the germline V gene (reference sequence). Trimming costs V 5 bases and J 1 base, and their ends lie 8 bases apart. The data were obtained in a study of PD-1 blockade in classical Hodgkin lymphoma (dated by TCRdb to about 2020). With regard to the full study: Nivolumab dosing was 3 mg/kg intravenously every 2 weeks, continuing until either disease progression or unacceptable toxicity. A peripheral blood immune signature of response to PD-1 blockade in classical Hodgkin lymphoma was defined using TCR beta sequencing and CyTOF. Study-wide findings and limitations: Trial patients with a complete response had baseline diversity similar to that of newly diagnosed patients, while partial responders and progressors had significantly lower diversity. Lower diversity was seen in patients whose nivolumab began less than 1 year after ASCT, and these patients were left out of later analyses so that immune reconstitution would not confound the results. Baseline TCR diversity was reported to be lower in newly diagnosed patients than in healthy donors and to be lower still in relapsed/refractory patients. The study covered only a single clinical trial cohort, and the causes of the repertoire differences, possibly disease activity or prior therapy, were still not defined. By C4D1, a significant rise was seen in CD4+ TCR diversity but not in CD8+ TCR diversity (p=0.0027 vs p=0.16), and the rise was most apparent among complete responders (p=0.02).

The Qiagen DNeasy kit was used to extract genomic DNA from unsorted PBMCs and from the negatively selected CD4+ and CD8+ fractions. TCR beta CDR3 regions were amplified by immunoSEQ multiplex PCR using primers annealing to V and J segments. Amplification bias was minimized using a synthetic immune receptor repertoire, and residual bias was removed computationally after sequencing. In the original analysis: Repertoire diversity was quantified as the Shannon entropy index using custom Python scripts. Unsorted, CD4+ and CD8+ repertoires were analyzed separately, except in combined analyses where CD4+ and CD8+ sequences were merged in silico. Clonal expansion was defined as a frequency increase of at least 2-fold after treatment compared with C1D1, and clones undetected at baseline were assigned a pseudocount of 0.5. Clones with 0 or 1 copy at C1D1 were defined as singleton clones, while clones with 2 or more copies were defined as non-singleton clones. Clones expanded in unsorted samples were annotated as CD4+, CD8+ or unknown by matching protein sequences in sorted samples from the same patient. Diversity changes from C1D1 to C4D1 were tested in paired samples using Wilcoxon tests. This immuneACCESS table, as held by TCRdb, lists in-frame sequences with V and J called but not all clones. Of the missing ones, under half trace to an unresolved V gene in checked studies; the others have no known cause. V, J and clone size derive from that table, while D and trimming were established from the DNA sequence. This sample is represented by about 100,000 clones; about 89% of them were singletons. Together, the top ten hold approximately 6.3% of the sample.

According to the study, the label for this sample's time point signals: cycle 2 day 1 (C2D1) of nivolumab. All trial patients had relapsed after autologous stem cell transplantation, with cohorts A, B and C differing in prior brentuximab vedotin exposure. A total of about 51 patients with relapsed/refractory classical Hodgkin lymphoma made up the trial cohort, and each patient's best overall response was complete response, partial response or progressive disease. Trial patients were treated with single-agent nivolumab in the multi-cohort phase II CheckMate 205 trial. Best overall response was determined by an independent review committee according to the 2007 International Working Group response criteria. Trial PBMCs were collected immediately before nivolumab initiation (C1D1) and during therapy at cycle 2 day 1 and cycle 4 day 1. Peripheral blood was collected in 8 mL Vacutainer Cell Preparation Tubes, from which PBMCs were isolated by centrifugation and then cryopreserved.

The TCR sequence derives from a human donor with classical Hodgkin lymphoma. This material consisted of peripheral blood mononuclear cells (PBMCs), taken before the second cycle of nivolumab. The rearrangement combines TRBV13 with TRBJ1-2; the best D guess is TRBD1, with 5 bases matching. Read as DNA, the sequence is TGTGCCAGCAGCCCGACAGATAACTATGGCTACACCTTC. It translates as CASSPTDNYGYTF.